One sample yielded the 19 T cell receptor beta chains listed below, sequenced in a study of blood T cell repertoires in COVID-19. Libraries were prepared by immunoSEQ multiplex PCR; TCRdb keeps only in-frame clonotypes and omits some of them. The sample lists more than 55,000 clones; roughly 90% were seen once. Specimen: peripheral blood. These receptors were collected from a man at least 80 years old with acute or convalescent COVID-19.

This chain uses TRBV29-1 with TRBJ2-7; 10 bases are a match to TRBD1. V was clipped by 4 bases and J by 5 bases; unmatched bases: 2. Germline V gene data show CDR1 as SQVTM and CDR2 as ANQGSEA. This CDR3 has 12 residues. The DNA of the CDR3 is TGCAGCGTTGCGGGACAGGGGAACGAGCAGTACTTC. It specifies CSVAGQGNEQYF.

This chain uses TRBV9 with TRBJ2-7, with 7 bases that match TRBD1. CDR3 length equals 16 residues. V dropped 3 bases and J dropped 5; count of bases not matched to a gene: 14. Per germline, CDR1 SGDLS and CDR2 YYNGEE. CDR3 loop: CASSARTGTAPHEQYF. In DNA form, the CDR3 reads TGTGCCAGCAGCGCTAGAACCGGGACAGCCCCCCACGAGCAGTACTTC.

This CDR3 reads CASSMESGNQPQHF. The CDR3 nucleotides are TGTGCCAGCAGCATGGAAAGCGGGAATCAGCCCCAGCATTTT. The V call is TRBV6-5, the J call TRBJ1-5; no clear D. There are 14 residues in the CDR3. V lost 6 bases and J lost 4, with 13 bases in between. Looked up from germline, CDR1 is MNHEY and CDR2 is SVGAGI.

The DNA of the CDR3 is TGTGCCAGCAGTGATAGAATCGGGACAGTCGTTGGCTACACCTTC. Its protein is CASSDRIGTVVGYTF. The chain carries TRBV2 and TRBJ1-2, with 7 bases fitting TRBD1. Looked up from germline, CDR1 is SNHLY and CDR2 is FYNNEI. The CDR3 sequence is 15 residues long. The V and J ends lost 3 bases and 7 bases, in that order; junction bases with no gene match: 11.

This clone was observed a few times. This chain links TRBV30 with TRBJ1-5; tentatively, D is TRBD1 (6 bases). The CDR3 has 15 residues. The V gene lost 2 bases and the J gene lost 6 bases, with 17 bases spanning the gap. Per the germline V gene, CDR1 is GTSNPN and CDR2 is SVGIG (reference sequence). CDR3 residues: CAWSLPDRSSQPQHF. The CDR3 bases are TGTGCCTGGAGTCTCCCCGACAGGTCGTCTCAGCCCCAGCATTTT. Together with reference TRBV30 and TRBJ1-5, the CDR3 gives the full variable domain: SQTIHQWPATLVQPVGSPLSLECTVEGTSNPNLYWYRQAAGRGLQLLFYSVGIGQISSEVPQNLSASRPQDRQFILSSKKLLLSDSGFYLCAWSLPDRSSQPQHFGDGTRLSIL.

The chain couples TRBV5-1 to TRBJ2-7, with 7 positions matching TRBD1. Trimming cost V 6 bases and J 3 bases; bases outside gene matches: 18. Germline CDR1 and CDR2: SGHRS and YFSETQ. There are 17 residues in the CDR3. CDR3: CASTHAIPTGAVYEQYF. In DNA form, the CDR3 reads TGCGCCAGCACCCACGCCATCCCCACAGGGGCGGTCTACGAGCAGTACTTC.

The rearrangement uses TRBV28 and TRBJ1-3; TRBD1 is a possible D gene (5 bases). Germline CDR1 is MDHEN and CDR2 is SYDVKM. The length of the CDR3 is 14 residues. V was shortened by 1 base and J by 8 bases, with 12 bases between the two germline ends. CDR3 protein: CASSLFAGLDTIYF. CDR3 DNA sequence: TGTGCCAGCAGTTTATTCGCAGGGTTGGACACCATATATTTT.

The V and J genes are TRBV5-1 and TRBJ1-4; 11 positions match TRBD1. The CDR3 totals 15 residues. V shed 3 bases and J 8 bases; nucleotides not matched to a gene: 6. The germline V gene has CDR1 SGHRS and CDR2 YFSETQ. CDR3 loop: CASSSGTGGKEKLFF. DNA of the CDR3: TGCGCCAGCAGCTCGGGGACAGGGGGAAAGGAAAAACTGTTTTTT.

This chain connects TRBV3-1 (or the pseudogene TRBV3-2) to TRBJ1-1, with D possibly matching TRBD1 (5 bases). From germline, CDR1 is LGHDT and CDR2 YNNKEL (reference sequence). The germline V and J ends were trimmed by 0 bases and 1 base, with 9 bases remaining between them. This CDR3 region has 15 residues. The CDR3 sequence is CASSQDWQGNTEAFF. In nucleotides, the CDR3 is TGTGCCAGCAGCCAAGATTGGCAGGGGAACACTGAAGCTTTCTTT.

The chain is built from TRBV9 and TRBJ1-6; a possible D gene is TRBD1 (5 bases). In germline, CDR1 is SGDLS, CDR2 YYNGEE. The CDR3 is 15 residues long. Trimming stripped 7 bases from V and 7 bases from J, with 18 bases between. In nucleotides, the CDR3 is TGTGCCAGCGCCAATACCGGGGGGGAAAATTCACCCCTCCACTTT. Protein product: CASANTGGENSPLHF.

J is TRBJ2-7 and V is TRBV19; possible D gene TRBD1, 7 bases. Germline CDR1 reads LNHDA; CDR2 reads SQIVND (reference sequence). Trimming shortened V by 9 bases and J by 0 bases, and 15 bases separated the two germline ends. The CDR3 length is 14 residues. CDR3 in amino acids: CASGGTGDSYEQYF. The CDR3 DNA reads as TGTGCCAGCGGGGGCACAGGGGACTCCTACGAGCAGTACTTC.

As for this clone: The sample has other DNA sequences that encode this CDR3 too. V is TRBV11-2 and J is TRBJ1-6; D is unresolved. Germline CDR1 SGHAT, CDR2 FQNNGV. The V end lost 9 bases, the J end lost 2 bases, and 14 bases lay between the germline ends. The CDR3 loop spans 15 amino acids. The CDR3 DNA is TGTGCCAGTAGCCCCCCCACGGCCTATAATTCACCCCTCCACTTT. This encodes CASSPPTAYNSPLHF.

This chain joins TRBV30 and TRBJ1-4; 8 bases match TRBD1. The germline gives CDR1 GTSNPN, CDR2 SVGIG (reference sequence). CDR3 length: 13 amino acids. Unmatched junction bases numbered 7, after V lost 1 base and J lost 12 bases. The CDR3: CAWSAFVQGELFF. CDR3 sequence (DNA): TGTGCCTGGAGTGCCTTCGTACAGGGGGAACTGTTTTTT.

This clone was seen a single time. This chain links TRBV19 with TRBJ2-5; 8 bases map to TRBD2. Germline V gene sequence: CDR1 LNHDA, CDR2 SQIVND (reference sequence). The CDR3 sequence is 14 residues long. V trimming: 5 bases; J trimming: 4 bases; junction bases outside the gene matches: 6. The CDR3 bases are TGTGCCAGTAGTCCGGGGGGGAATGGAGAGACCCAGTACTTC. It is translated as CASSPGGNGETQYF.

The sample holds one count of this clone. The chain employs TRBV9 and TRBJ1-4; a weak D match, TRBD1 (6 bases). The V gene's germline CDR1 is SGDLS and CDR2 YYNGEE. The V gene lost 0 bases and the J gene lost 5 bases, with 14 bases spanning the gap. The CDR3 is 16 amino acids. This chain's CDR3 is CASSVGMGQGNEKLFF. The DNA of the CDR3 is TGTGCCAGCAGCGTAGGGATGGGGCAGGGGAATGAAAAACTGTTTTTT.

The chain employs TRBV5-6 and TRBJ1-1; D perhaps matches TRBD1 (6 bases). Trimming took 3 bases from V and 0 from J, leaving 9 bases between them. CDR1 SGHDT and CDR2 YYEEEE come from the germline V gene. CDR3 length equals 14 residues. CDR3 in amino acids: CASSWGQMNTEAFF. The CDR3 DNA is TGTGCCAGCAGCTGGGGACAAATGAACACTGAAGCTTTCTTT.

V is TRBV27 and J is TRBJ1-1; TRBD1 aligns across 8 bases. The CDR3 is made up of 16 amino acids. The germline CDR1 and CDR2 sequences are MNHEY and SMNVEV (reference sequence). The junction had 9 bases not matched to a gene; V was cut back by 5 bases and J by 1 base. Here the CDR3 DNA reads TGTGCCAGCAGTGCACTTCCGGGACAGGCGAACACTGAAGCTTTCTTT. Residues: CASSALPGQANTEAFF.

This chain links TRBV4-1 with TRBJ2-7, with a weak D call TRBD2 (6 bases). Deletions cut 0 bases from V and 3 bases from J, with 15 bases between. CDR1 MGHRA and CDR2 YSYEKL come from the germline V gene. The CDR3 is 16 residues long. CDR3 nucleotides: TGCGCCAGCAGCCAAGAACACCTAGCGATGTACTACGAGCAGTACTTC. It specifies CASSQEHLAMYYEQYF.

This clone has just one count. This chain links TRBV28 with TRBJ1-1, with D tentatively TRBD1 (5 bases). CDR3 length: 14 amino acids. The V gene's germline CDR1 is MDHEN and CDR2 SYDVKM. V was trimmed by 6 bases and J by 3 bases, leaving 14 bases between them. In DNA form, the CDR3 reads TGTGCCAGCAGCCGCAGGGCGGGGGACACTGAAGCTTTCTTT. It translates to CASSRRAGDTEAFF.